One and the same sample provided the 32 T cell receptor beta chains below, sequenced in a study of Graves' ophthalmopathy and Graves' hyperthyroidism. Amplification from RNA transcripts yielded the TCR beta CDR3 regions. An initial RT-PCR round employing HTBI primers preceded a second-round multiplex PCR. TCRdb itself ran the multiplex PCR reads through MiXCR, one entry per CDR3 protein. Of hundreds of thousands of distinct CDR3 sequences in the sample, about a fifth were seen once. Sequenced sample: peripheral blood. These receptors came from a woman younger than 35 with stable Graves' hyperthyroidism. Some clones in this sample may be carry-over from other donors' samples.

This clonotype was recorded many times. The chain links TRBV12-5 to TRBJ1-1, with no clear D. The germline V gene encodes CDR1 LGHNT and CDR2 FRNRAP. Trimming took off 0 bases at V and 0 bases at J, with 17 bases between the two ends. The CDR3 sequence is 18 residues long. The CDR3 nucleotides are TGTGCTAGTGGTTTGGTAAGTGGGGAGAGGATTATGAACACTGAAGCTTTCTTT. Translating gives CASGLVSGERIMNTEAFF. The full variable domain, completed using reference TRBV12-5 and TRBJ1-1, is DARVTQTPRHKVTEMGQEVTMRCQPILGHNTVFWYRQTMMQGLELLAYFRNRAPLDDSGMPKDRFSAEMPDATLATLKIQPSEPRDSAVYFCASGLVSGERIMNTEAFFGQGTRLTVV.

This clonotype was counted at least ten times. The chain uses TRBV3-1 and TRBJ2-7; no definite D call. Trimming removed 0 bases at V and 3 bases at J, with 6 bases between. Germline V gene sequence: CDR1 LGHDT, CDR2 YNNKEL (reference sequence). The CDR3 is made up of 13 amino acids. The CDR3 here is CASSQDPGYEQYF. CDR3 sequence (DNA): TGTGCCAGCAGCCAAGATCCTGGCTACGAGCAGTACTTC.

This clonotype was seen more than once but under ten times. V usage is TRBV27 and J usage is TRBJ1-2; a possible D gene is TRBD1 (6 bases). Germline assignment: CDR1 MNHEY and CDR2 SMNVEV (reference sequence). This CDR3 region has 14 residues. The ends were cut back, 2 bases at V and 6 bases at J, with 13 bases in the middle. The CDR3 DNA follows: TGTGCCAGCAGTTTAGGCACAGGGCGGGATGGCTACACCTTC. It yields the protein CASSLGTGRDGYTF.

This clonotype was counted many times. V and J are TRBV6-1 and TRBJ1-1; D remains unclear. Germline assignment: CDR1 MNHNS and CDR2 SASEGT. The CDR3 loop spans 13 amino acids. Trimming left V 3 bases short and J 3 bases short, with 8 bases between. Written as DNA, the CDR3 is TGTGCCAGCAGTGAGTCTTGGGACACTGAAGCTTTCTTT. It translates to CASSESWDTEAFF.

This clonotype was picked up many times. The V gene is TRBV20-1, the J gene TRBJ1-2, with TRBD1 as a possible D gene (6 bases). Trimming removed 0 bases at V and 4 bases at J, with 18 bases between. From germline, CDR1 is DFQATT and CDR2 SNEGSKA (reference sequence). The CDR3 extends over 16 amino acids. DNA for the CDR3: TGCAGTGCTAGAGACGGGCCCGGGGGGGCCACCTATGGCTACACCTTC. Protein: CSARDGPGGATYGYTF.

This clonotype was detected a few times. V is TRBV28 and J is TRBJ1-5, with TRBD1 as a possible D gene (5 bases). V lost 2 bases and J 2 bases, leaving 10 bases between the germline ends. This CDR3 is built from 15 residues. Germline values: CDR1 MDHEN, CDR2 SYDVKM. This CDR3 is CASSLRQKGNQPQHF. In DNA form, the CDR3 reads TGTGCCAGCAGTTTAAGACAGAAGGGCAATCAGCCCCAGCATTTT.

This clonotype was recorded many times. This chain links TRBV6-1 with TRBJ1-1, with 9 nucleotides matching TRBD1. The CDR3 spans 14 residues. V shed 6 bases, J shed 5 bases, and the junction held 7 bases outside the gene matches. The germline CDR1 and CDR2 sequences are MNHNS and SASEGT. CDR3 loop: CASRLGTGMTEAFF. In DNA form, the CDR3 reads TGTGCCAGCAGGCTAGGGACAGGGATGACTGAAGCTTTCTTT.

This clonotype was observed a handful of times. This chain links TRBV4-2 with TRBJ2-2; D is possibly TRBD2 (5 bases). V lost 0 bases, J lost 9 bases, and 14 bases lay in between. The CDR3 has 15 amino acids. Germline V gene lookup returns CDR1 LGHNA and CDR2 YNFKEQ. The CDR3 DNA follows: TGTGCCAGCAGCCAAGATTGGAGGCGCACGCGGGAGCTGTTTTTT. Its translation: CASSQDWRRTRELFF.

This clonotype was recorded at least ten times. The gene calls are TRBV5-1 and TRBJ2-7, with TRBD2 matching over 10 bases. V lost 2 bases and J lost 1; bases outside the gene matches: 12. This CDR3 comprises 18 residues. In germline, CDR1 is SGHRS, CDR2 YFSETQ. The DNA of the CDR3 is TGCGCCAGCAGCTTCGCAGCCTCTAGCGGGGGTAAATCCTACGAGCAGTACTTC. It yields the protein CASSFAASSGGKSYEQYF.

This clonotype was seen more than once but under ten times. A much larger clone sits a single nucleotide away, making a read error possible. V usage is TRBV7-2 and J usage is TRBJ1-5; TRBD1 is a possible D gene (5 bases). Germline CDR1 SGHTA, CDR2 FQGNSA. CDR3 length: 15 amino acids. DNA of the CDR3: TGTGCCAGCAGCTTCGCCGGGACCGCCAATCAGCCCAAGCATTTT. As protein: CASSFAGTANQPKHF. Full variable domain (remainder filled in from reference TRBV7-2 and TRBJ1-5): GAGVSQSPSNKVTEKGKDVELRCDPISGHTALYWYRQSLGQGLEFLIYFQGNSAPDKSGLPSDRFSAERTGGSVSTLTIQRTQQEDSAVYLCASSFAGTANQPKHFGDGTRLSIL.

The table lists this clonotype with many counts. V and J are TRBV6-2 or TRBV6-3 and TRBJ2-1; 8 bases align to TRBD1. This CDR3 is built from 15 residues. The J segment lost 9 bases and the V segment lost 0 bases, leaving 7 bases of the junction unmatched. Per germline, CDR1 MNHEY and CDR2 SVGEGT. The CDR3 coding sequence is TGTGCCAGCAGTTACTCTTCAGGGGGCTTCAGTGAGCAGTTCTTC. Protein sequence: CASSYSSGGFSEQFF.

This clonotype has ten or more counts. The chain joins TRBV20-1 to TRBJ2-7; either TRBD1 or TRBD2 may supply D (5 bases each). In germline, CDR1 is DFQATT, CDR2 SNEGSKA (reference sequence). Trimming removed 0 bases at V and 2 bases at J, with 8 bases between. CDR3 length: 13 amino acids. CDR3 in amino acids: CSAREGPTYEQYF. Here the CDR3 DNA reads TGCAGTGCTAGAGAGGGACCCACCTACGAGCAGTACTTC.

This clonotype has a count of ten or more. This chain links TRBV20-1 with TRBJ2-7; 7 bases agree with TRBD2. This CDR3 is 16 amino acids long. Looked up from germline, CDR1 is DFQATT and CDR2 is SNEGSKA (reference sequence). V lost 6 bases to trimming and J lost 0 bases; unmatched junction nucleotides: 14. The DNA of the CDR3 is TGCAGTGCCAGACCCCCTCCGGGGGGTAGCTCCTACGAGCAGTACTTC. It encodes CSARPPPGGSSYEQYF.

This chain uses TRBV12-3 or TRBV12-4 with TRBJ1-3; no firm D call. The CDR3 spans 14 residues. Between the trimmed V and J ends, which lost 9 bases and 1 base, there was a span of 13 bases. The CDR3 loop is CASWFGPSGNTIYF. CDR3 nucleotides: TGTGCCAGTTGGTTTGGCCCATCTGGAAACACCATATATTTT.

The V gene is TRBV9, the J gene TRBJ1-2; TRBD1 might be the D (6 bases). The CDR3 covers 13 residues. The V gene lost 0 bases and the J gene lost 7 bases, with 10 bases spanning the gap. Germline-derived CDR1 and CDR2 are SGDLS and YYNGEE. Here the CDR3 DNA reads TGTGCCAGCAGCGTAGGACAGGTTGGTGGCTACACCTTC. It codes for CASSVGQVGGYTF.

This clonotype was recorded at least ten times. The V gene is TRBV5-1, the J gene TRBJ1-1; D call uncertain. V was pared by 3 bases and J by 0 bases, with 6 bases between. The CDR3 totals 13 residues. The germline gives CDR1 SGHRS, CDR2 YFSETQ. The CDR3: CASSWELNTEAFF. CDR3 nucleotides: TGCGCCAGCAGCTGGGAGTTGAACACTGAAGCTTTCTTT.

This clonotype was counted at least ten times. J is TRBJ1-2 and V is TRBV9; D ambiguous. Germline assignment: CDR1 SGDLS and CDR2 YYNGEE. V lost 4 bases and J 4 bases, leaving 8 bases between the germline ends. The CDR3 loop spans 12 amino acids. CDR3 bases: TGTGCCAGCAGCTCCCAACTCTATGGCTACACCTTC. Protein product: CASSSQLYGYTF.

This clonotype was recorded at least ten times. The V call is TRBV2, the J call TRBJ2-7; D gene ambiguous. This CDR3 is built from 14 residues. V was clipped by 2 bases and J by 1 base, with 9 bases between them. From germline, CDR1 is SNHLY and CDR2 FYNNEI. This CDR3 reads CASSEFVQSYEQYF. The CDR3 coding sequence is TGTGCCAGCAGTGAATTTGTCCAGTCCTACGAGCAGTACTTC.

This clonotype was recorded at least ten times. The chain combines TRBV20-1 with TRBJ2-5; no definite D call. The CDR3 spans 13 residues. Trimming pared 6 bases from V and 0 bases from J, leaving 11 bases between. Per the germline V gene, CDR1 is DFQATT and CDR2 is SNEGSKA (reference sequence). DNA of the CDR3: TGCAGTGCCAGCGACGATAACCAAGAGACCCAGTACTTC. Amino acid sequence: CSASDDNQETQYF.

This chain connects TRBV13 to TRBJ2-2, with D perhaps matching TRBD1 or TRBD2 (6 bases each). V lost 5 bases to trimming and J lost 5 bases, with 18 bases between them. Germline V lookup: CDR1 PRHDT, CDR2 FYEKMQ (reference sequence). CDR3 length: 16 amino acids. The CDR3 is CASSRRDIRGTGELFF. In DNA, the CDR3 is TGTGCCAGCAGCCGGCGGGACATCCGAGGGACCGGGGAGCTGTTTTTT.

This clonotype appeared a single time. The DNA of the CDR3 is TGTGCCAGCAGTTTGCGGACAGCAACCAATCAGCCCCAGCATTTT. It encodes CASSLRTATNQPQHF. This sequence joins TRBV12-3 or TRBV12-4 and TRBJ1-5, with a weak D call TRBD1 (6 bases). The CDR3 contains 15 residues. V was shortened by 3 bases and J by 3 bases, with 12 bases between the two germline ends.

This clonotype has a handful of counts. This rearrangement joins TRBV5-1 to TRBJ2-2, with no clear D. This CDR3 is built from 13 residues. Germline values: CDR1 SGHRS, CDR2 YFSETQ. Trimming stripped 2 bases from V and 7 bases from J, with 9 bases between. This CDR3 reads CASSFILDGELFF. CDR3 bases: TGCGCCAGCAGCTTTATTCTGGACGGGGAGCTGTTTTTT.

This clonotype was observed many times. V usage is TRBV20-1 and J usage is TRBJ1-1, with D hard to call. Deletions cut 6 bases from V and 4 bases from J, with 9 bases between. This CDR3 comprises 11 residues. The germline V gene has CDR1 DFQATT and CDR2 SNEGSKA (reference sequence). The DNA of the CDR3 is TGCAGTGCCACTCCGGGCACTGAAGCTTTCTTT. It codes for CSATPGTEAFF.

This clonotype occurred many times. V gene TRBV7-9 combines with J gene TRBJ2-5; the match to TRBD2 covers 8 bases. This CDR3 has 17 amino acids. V shed 0 bases and J 2 bases; nucleotides not matched to a gene: 8. Germline V gives CDR1 SEHNR, CDR2 FQNEAQ (reference sequence). The DNA of the CDR3 is TGTGCCAGCAGCTTAGCGCATGGACTAGCCTTGCAAGAGACCCAGTACTTC. Translation gives CASSLAHGLALQETQYF. Looking up the rest from reference TRBV7-9 and TRBJ2-5 gives the full variable domain: DTGVSQNPRHKITKRGQNVTFRCDPISEHNRLYWYRQTLGQGPEFLTYFQNEAQLEKSRLLSDRFSAERPKGSFSTLEIQRTEQGDSAMYLCASSLAHGLALQETQYFGPGTRLLVL.

This clonotype was seen repeatedly, ten times or more. CDR3 DNA: TGTGCCAGCAGGGGTACAGGGGGTGACACTGAAGCTTTCTTT. Its protein product is CASRGTGGDTEAFF. The V call is TRBV2, the J call TRBJ1-1; 8 positions match TRBD1. CDR1 is SNHLY, CDR2 FYNNEI, per germline. V shed 6 bases, J shed 3 bases, and the junction held 6 bases outside the gene matches. The CDR3 is made up of 14 amino acids. The variable domain in full, completed from reference TRBV2 and TRBJ1-1, reads EPEVTQTPSHQVTQMGQEVILRCVPISNHLYFYWYRQILGQKVEFLVSFYNNEISEKSEIFDDQFSVERPDGSNFTLKIRSTKLEDSAMYFCASRGTGGDTEAFFGQGTRLTVV.

This clonotype showed up many times. DNA of the CDR3: TGTGCCAGCAGTTTAAGACAGGGGTACGGGCAGCCCCAGCATTTT. It yields the protein CASSLRQGYGQPQHF. This chain links TRBV12-3 or TRBV12-4 with TRBJ1-5; 8 bases are shared with TRBD1. This CDR3 comprises 15 residues. The J segment lost 7 bases and the V segment lost 2 bases, leaving 7 bases of the junction unmatched.

The sample holds many counts of this clonotype. The chain combines TRBV11-2 with TRBJ2-6; 8 bases are shared with TRBD1. Per germline, CDR1 SGHAT and CDR2 FQNNGV. This CDR3 has 18 residues. Trimming at V came to 1 base and at J to 3 bases, leaving 8 bases not matched to a gene. The CDR3 sequence: CASSLGVRGRVGANVLTF. CDR3 DNA sequence: TGTGCCAGCAGCTTAGGCGTCAGGGGGCGCGTTGGGGCCAACGTCCTGACTTTC.

This clonotype was found many times. This sequence joins TRBV12-3 or TRBV12-4 and TRBJ2-7, with TRBD1 matching over 7 bases. With 5 bases clipped from V and 3 bases from J, the junction kept 7 bases outside the gene matches. This CDR3 has 14 amino acids. CDR3 sequence (DNA): TGTGCCAGCAGTACCCGGACAGGACGCTACGAGCAGTACTTC. Its protein is CASSTRTGRYEQYF.

This clonotype was counted at least ten times. This sequence joins TRBV20-1 and TRBJ2-7; D tentatively reads TRBD1 or TRBD2 (6 bases each). With 3 bases removed from V and 3 bases from J, the gap between germline ends came to 15 bases. The CDR3 length is 14 residues. CDR1 and CDR2 from the germline V gene are DFQATT and SNEGSKA (reference sequence). CDR3 nucleotide sequence: TGCAGTGCTAGGAAGCCGGGGGCCCTCTACGAGCAGTACTTC. It encodes CSARKPGALYEQYF.

This clonotype was observed at least ten times. The genes are TRBV7-2 and TRBJ1-1; D ambiguous. The length of the CDR3 is 15 residues. Germline CDR1 reads SGHTA; CDR2 reads FQGNSA. Trimming removed 3 bases at V and 0 bases at J, with 11 bases between. The CDR3 coding sequence is TGTGCCAGCAGCTTCCAGGCTACCCTGAACACTGAAGCTTTCTTT. Its translation is CASSFQATLNTEAFF.

This clonotype was observed many times. V usage is TRBV15 and J usage is TRBJ2-2, with a weak D call TRBD1 (6 bases). CDR1 is LNHNV, CDR2 YYDKDF, per germline (reference sequence). The CDR3 spans 17 residues. V dropped 3 bases and J dropped 3 bases, with 17 bases sitting between them. The CDR3 region is CATSSFRGPLDTGELFF. Written as DNA, the CDR3 is TGTGCCACCAGCAGTTTCAGGGGTCCCCTAGACACCGGGGAGCTGTTTTTT.

In this sample, this clonotype turned up many times. The chain links TRBV29-1 to TRBJ2-5; maybe TRBD2 (5 bases). This CDR3 is built from 13 residues. Trimming stripped 4 bases from V and 0 bases from J, with 9 bases between. Germline CDR1 SQVTM, CDR2 ANQGSEA. The CDR3 region has the DNA TGCAGCGTTGCTCTCGGGAACCAAGAGACCCAGTACTTC. Its translation: CSVALGNQETQYF.